The present T cell receptor beta chain was sequenced within a study of shared clonotypes between healthy human individuals. Assay: immunoSEQ multiplex PCR; the TCRdb copy retains only in-frame clones and omits some. The sample has about 2.5 million clones; under 95% are singletons. The V and J ends lost 0 bases and 0 bases respectively, with 15 bases between them. This CDR3 contains 19 residues. Germline V gene lookup returns CDR1 ENHRY and CDR2 SYGVKD. The sample taken for sequencing was naive CD4+ T cells from PBMCs. Subset specified: CD45RA+ positively selected. The chain links TRBV10-3 to TRBJ2-6; D unresolved. This TCR was recovered from a man between 18 and 35 years old in good health. Some clones in this sample may be carry-over from other donors' samples. The CDR3 spells CAISESLRAAPSGANVLTF. CDR3 sequence (DNA): TGTGCCATCAGTGAGTCTTTAAGGGCCGCTCCCTCTGGGGCCAACGTCCTGACTTTC.